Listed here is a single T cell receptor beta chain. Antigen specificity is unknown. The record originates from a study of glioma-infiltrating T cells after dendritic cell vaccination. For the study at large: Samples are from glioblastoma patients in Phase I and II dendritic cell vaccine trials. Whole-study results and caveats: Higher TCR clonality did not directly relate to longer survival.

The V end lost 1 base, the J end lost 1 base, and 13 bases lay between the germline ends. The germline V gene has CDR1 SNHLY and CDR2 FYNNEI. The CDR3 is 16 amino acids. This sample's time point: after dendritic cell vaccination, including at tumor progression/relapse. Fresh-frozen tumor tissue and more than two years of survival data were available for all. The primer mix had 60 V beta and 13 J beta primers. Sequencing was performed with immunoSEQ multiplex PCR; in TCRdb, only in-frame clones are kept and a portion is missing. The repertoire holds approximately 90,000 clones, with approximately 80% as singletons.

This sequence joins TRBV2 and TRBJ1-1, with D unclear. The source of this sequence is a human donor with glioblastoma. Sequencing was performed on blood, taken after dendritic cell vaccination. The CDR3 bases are TGTGCCAGCAGTGAAGTAGGGCTTCGGGGGAACACTGAAGCTTTCTTT. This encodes CASSEVGLRGNTEAFF.